The 18 T cell receptor beta chains below were found in one sample sequenced in a study of cytomegalovirus exposure and HLA in healthy donors. The PCR made use of 60 Vbeta and 13 Jbeta primers. TCRdb's copy holds only in-frame clones and misses some; the assay was immunoSEQ multiplex PCR. The table records around 150,000 clones, 70% to 80% of them present only once. Sequenced material: PBMCs. These receptors all stem from a male donor in good health and CMV-seronegative.

The chain has TRBV25-1 and TRBJ1-5, with no clear D. The V end lost 8 bases, the J end lost 4 bases, and 9 bases lay between the germline ends. Per germline, CDR1 MGHDK and CDR2 SYGVNS. This CDR3 has 12 amino acids. The CDR3 DNA is TGTGCCAGCCGAGGTCCTAATCAGCCCCAGCATTTT. It codes for CASRGPNQPQHF. Based on the CDR3 plus reference TRBV25-1 and TRBJ1-5, the full variable domain is EADIYQTPRYLVIGTGKKITLECSQTMGHDKMYWYQQDPGMELHLIHYSYGVNSTEKGDLSSESTVSRIRTEHFPLTLESARPSHTSQYLCASRGPNQPQHFGDGTRLSIL.

J is TRBJ2-4 and V is TRBV10-2; 8 bases agree with TRBD2. CDR1 and CDR2 (germline): WSHSY, SAAADI. CDR3 length: 15 residues. Unmatched junction bases numbered 4, after V lost 3 bases and J lost 3 bases. The CDR3 DNA is TGCGCCAGCAGTGACTCGGGGGGGGGCAAAAACATTCAGTACTTC. Protein sequence: CASSDSGGGKNIQYF.

This sequence joins TRBV29-1 and TRBJ1-1; perhaps TRBD1 as D (5 bases). This CDR3 has 14 residues. Trimming removed 0 bases from V and 6 bases from J, with 14 bases in between. Looked up from germline, CDR1 is SQVTM and CDR2 is ANQGSEA. CDR3 sequence reads: CSVEDPGVLSEAFF. CDR3 in DNA: TGCAGCGTTGAAGATCCGGGGGTCCTGTCTGAAGCTTTCTTT. The variable domain in full, completed from reference TRBV29-1 and TRBJ1-1, reads SAVISQKPSRDICQRGTSLTIQCQVDSQVTMMFWYRQQPGQSLTLIATANQGSEATYESGFVIDKFPISRPNLTFSTLTVSNMSPEDSSIYLCSVEDPGVLSEAFFGQGTRLTVV.

The chain couples TRBV19 to TRBJ1-5, with 9 positions matching TRBD1. CDR3 length: 14 amino acids. Germline trimming cut 3 bases from V and 7 bases from J; bases unmatched to any gene: 4. Germline lookup yields CDR1 LNHDA and CDR2 SQIVND (reference sequence). The CDR3: CASSMGQGVQPQHF. In DNA form, the CDR3 reads TGTGCCAGTAGTATGGGACAGGGAGTACAGCCCCAGCATTTT.

The chain recombines TRBV6-5 with TRBJ2-7; a possible D gene is TRBD1 (5 bases). Germline lookup yields CDR1 MNHEY and CDR2 SVGAGI. This CDR3 is built from 14 residues. The V and J ends lost 3 bases and 6 bases respectively, with 15 bases between them. CDR3 protein: CASSYGQGQGEQYF. The CDR3 nucleotides read TGTGCCAGCAGTTATGGGCAGGGTCAGGGCGAGCAGTACTTC.

The chain couples TRBV19 to TRBJ1-2; tentative D call: TRBD1 (6 bases). CDR3 size: 12 residues. V shed 8 bases and J shed 4 bases, with 11 bases lying between them. Germline V CDR1 and CDR2: LNHDA, SQIVND (reference sequence). The CDR3 DNA follows: TGTGCCAGTTTAGGGGGGGCCTATGGCTACACCTTC. Its protein is CASLGGAYGYTF.

CDR3: CASRRLAGQNEQFF. The CDR3 nucleotides are TGTGCCAGCAGAAGACTAGCGGGGCAGAATGAGCAGTTCTTC. This rearrangement joins TRBV2 to TRBJ2-1, with TRBD2 matching 11 bases. CDR1 is SNHLY and CDR2 is FYNNEI in the germline V gene. V dropped 6 bases and J dropped 7; count of bases not matched to a gene: 5. The length of the CDR3 is 14 residues.

The chain links TRBV29-1 to TRBJ2-1, with D possibly being TRBD2 (6 bases). Between the trimmed V and J ends, which lost 7 bases and 2 bases, there was a span of 15 bases. Germline V gives CDR1 SQVTM, CDR2 ANQGSEA. The CDR3 has 14 residues. CDR3 in amino acids: CSGRSGGTYNEQFF. The DNA of the CDR3 is TGCAGCGGCCGCTCTGGGGGGACCTACAATGAGCAGTTCTTC.

This clone occurred once. The rearrangement joins TRBV27 to TRBJ2-2; the D is unclear. The CDR3 has 13 residues. Between the trimmed V and J ends, which lost 6 bases and 7 bases, there was a span of 12 bases. The germline V gene has CDR1 MNHEY and CDR2 SMNVEV (reference sequence). CDR3 sequence reads: CASSSIRVGELFF. The CDR3 DNA reads as TGTGCCAGCAGCTCCATACGGGTCGGGGAGCTGTTTTTT.

J is TRBJ2-7 and V is TRBV19, with D perhaps matching TRBD1 (9 bases). The germline gives CDR1 LNHDA, CDR2 SQIVND (reference sequence). V lost 8 bases, J lost 2 bases, and 22 bases lay in between. The CDR3 is 16 residues long. The CDR3 is CASSPGQGAGAYEQYF. CDR3 DNA: TGTGCCAGTTCCCCGGGACAGGGAGCGGGGGCCTACGAGCAGTACTTC.

V and J are TRBV27 and TRBJ2-7; D ambiguous. V lost 0 bases, J lost 4 bases, and 16 bases lay in between. Germline lookup yields CDR1 MNHEY and CDR2 SMNVEV (reference sequence). This CDR3 is built from 16 residues. CDR3 amino acids: CASSLSQVGDGYEQYF. The CDR3 DNA reads TGTGCCAGCAGTTTATCCCAGGTCGGCGATGGATACGAGCAGTACTTC.

A note on this clone: This CDR3 is also generated by other DNA sequences in the sample. The V gene is TRBV30, the J gene TRBJ2-1; possibly TRBD2 for D (5 bases). The CDR3 has 13 residues. Germline CDR1 GTSNPN, CDR2 SVGIG (reference sequence). V was shortened by 1 base and J by 7 bases, with 11 bases between the two germline ends. The CDR3 DNA sequence: TGTGCCTGGAGTGCCTTAGGAGGTAATGAGCAGTTCTTC. As protein: CAWSALGGNEQFF.

This sequence joins TRBV4-2 and TRBJ2-4, with D unclear. This CDR3 region has 16 residues. Trimming left V 0 bases short and J 0 bases short, with 9 bases between. Germline V gives CDR1 LGHNA, CDR2 YNFKEQ. The chain's CDR3 is CASSQDHQLAKNIQYF. In nucleotides, the CDR3 is TGTGCCAGCAGCCAAGACCACCAACTAGCCAAAAACATTCAGTACTTC.

This sequence joins TRBV10-3 and TRBJ2-2; 8 nucleotides align to TRBD2. Germline-derived CDR1 and CDR2 are ENHRY and SYGVKD. V lost 4 bases to trimming and J lost 2 bases; unmatched junction nucleotides: 3. The CDR3 extends over 15 amino acids. The CDR3 loop is CAISGGTSNTGELFF. DNA of the CDR3: TGTGCCATCAGTGGCGGGACTAGTAACACCGGGGAGCTGTTTTTT.

This sequence joins TRBV5-1 and TRBJ2-5; TRBD2 aligns across 13 bases. Trimming at V came to 3 bases and at J to 3 bases, leaving 5 bases not matched to a gene. Per germline, CDR1 SGHRS and CDR2 YFSETQ. The CDR3 is 16 amino acids. The CDR3 loop is CASSSRLAGGKETQYF. The DNA for the CDR3 is TGCGCCAGCAGCTCTAGACTAGCGGGGGGTAAAGAGACCCAGTACTTC.

CDR3 sequence reads: CASTTGQYSNQPQHF. The CDR3 DNA reads as TGTGCCAGCACGACCGGACAGTATAGCAATCAGCCCCAGCATTTT. The chain couples TRBV6-1 to TRBJ1-5, with a possible D match to TRBD1 (6 bases). The CDR3 runs 15 residues. V dropped 7 bases and J dropped 0 bases, with 13 bases sitting between them. The germline CDR1 and CDR2 sequences are MNHNS and SASEGT.

V is TRBV10-3 and J is TRBJ2-3, with 7 positions matching TRBD1. The CDR3 runs to 13 residues. V trimming: 9 bases; J trimming: 2 bases; junction bases outside the gene matches: 5. Germline assignment: CDR1 ENHRY and CDR2 SYGVKD. The CDR3, as DNA: TGTGCCATAGGACAGGAGCTCACAGATACGCAGTATTTT. Its protein product is CAIGQELTDTQYF.

The rearrangement uses TRBV7-2 and TRBJ1-2; D is unresolved. This CDR3 is 13 amino acids long. The V end was cut by 5 bases, the J end by 6 bases, with 13 bases between. The germline gives CDR1 SGHTA, CDR2 FQGNSA. CDR3 amino acids: CASSLVWGDGYTF. The CDR3 DNA sequence: TGTGCCAGCAGCCTCGTATGGGGAGATGGCTACACCTTC.